One and the same sample provided the 5 T cell receptor beta chains below, sequenced in a study of blood T cell repertoires in COVID-19. Method: immunoSEQ multiplex PCR; TCRdb's copy keeps in-frame clones and lacks some. The sample carries under 150,000 clones, around 77% recorded once. The sequenced sample consisted of peripheral blood. These receptors were collected from a middle-aged man with active or convalescent COVID-19.

The chain uses TRBV6-2 or TRBV6-3 and TRBJ2-3; 10 bases map to TRBD2. V shed 6 bases and J 4 bases; nucleotides not matched to a gene: 13. From germline, CDR1 is MNHEY and CDR2 SVGEGT. CDR3 length: 17 residues. The CDR3 nucleotides are TGTGCCAGCAGCCACGGACTAGCGGTCTCTGACGCAGATACGCAGTATTTT. Translating gives CASSHGLAVSDADTQYF.

The genes are TRBV29-1 and TRBJ2-5; 7 bases line up with TRBD1. V was clipped by 2 bases and J by 5 bases; unmatched bases: 5. CDR1 is SQVTM, CDR2 ANQGSEA, per germline. The length of the CDR3 is 13 residues. For the CDR3, the DNA is TGCAGCGTTGAAACAGGGGTTTGGGAGACCCAGTACTTC. Translation: CSVETGVWETQYF.

The chain carries TRBV11-2 and TRBJ2-5; a possible D gene is TRBD1 (6 bases). Germline V gene sequence: CDR1 SGHAT, CDR2 FQNNGV. The CDR3 loop spans 17 amino acids. V was pared by 1 base and J by 4 bases, with 19 bases between. The CDR3 region has the DNA TGTGCCAGCAGCTTAGCGGTCAGGACAGTGACTTTAGAGACCCAGTACTTC. This gives the protein CASSLAVRTVTLETQYF. The full variable domain, with the rest looked up from reference TRBV11-2 and TRBJ2-5, is EAGVAQSPRYKIIEKRQSVAFWCNPISGHATLYWYQQILGQGPKLLIQFQNNGVVDDSQLPKDRFSAERLKGVDSTLKIQPAKLEDSAVYLCASSLAVRTVTLETQYFGPGTRLLVL.

This rearrangement joins TRBV11-2 to TRBJ2-3, with 7 nucleotides matching TRBD1. V lost 7 bases to trimming and J lost 2 bases; unmatched junction nucleotides: 6. Germline V gives CDR1 SGHAT, CDR2 FQNNGV. CDR3 length: 14 amino acids. The CDR3 here is CASIADRFTDTQYF. DNA for the CDR3: TGTGCCAGCATCGCGGACAGGTTCACAGATACGCAGTATTTT.

The chain carries TRBV7-9 and TRBJ2-7, with D perhaps TRBD1 (5 bases). The CDR3 is made up of 17 amino acids. From germline, CDR1 is SEHNR and CDR2 FQNEAQ (reference sequence). The V end lost 0 bases, the J end lost 6 bases, and 21 bases lay between the germline ends. As DNA, the CDR3 is TGTGCCAGCAGCTTAGCGGTGGGGCTGAGCCCCCCTCGCGAGCAGTACTTC. Translated, it gives CASSLAVGLSPPREQYF.